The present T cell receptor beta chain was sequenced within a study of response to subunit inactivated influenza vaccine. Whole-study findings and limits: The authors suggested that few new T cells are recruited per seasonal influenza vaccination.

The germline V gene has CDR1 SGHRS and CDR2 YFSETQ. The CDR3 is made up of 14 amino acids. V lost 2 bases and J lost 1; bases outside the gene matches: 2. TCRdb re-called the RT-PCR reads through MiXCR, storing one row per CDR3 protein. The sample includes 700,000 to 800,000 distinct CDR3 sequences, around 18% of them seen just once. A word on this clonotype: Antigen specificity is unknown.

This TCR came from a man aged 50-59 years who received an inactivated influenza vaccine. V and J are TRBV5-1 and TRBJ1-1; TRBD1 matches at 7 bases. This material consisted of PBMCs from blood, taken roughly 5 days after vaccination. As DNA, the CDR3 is TGCGCCAGCAGCTTCGGGGACAGGAACACTGAAGCTTTCTTT. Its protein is CASSFGDRNTEAFF. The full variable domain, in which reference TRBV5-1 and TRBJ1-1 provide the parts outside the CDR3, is KAGVTQTPRYLIKTRGQQVTLSCSPISGHRSVSWYQQTPGQGLQFLFEYFSETQRNKGNFPGRFSGRQFSNSRSEMNVSTLELGDSALYLCASSFGDRNTEAFFGQGTRLTVV.